The 15 T cell receptor beta chains below were found in one sample sequenced in a study of blood T cell repertoires in COVID-19. Assay used: immunoSEQ multiplex PCR; TCRdb lists only in-frame clones, some missing. The data show fewer than 150,000 clones, with roughly four fifths seen just once and about 8% held by the top ten. The material sequenced was peripheral blood. All receptors derive from a human donor in a cohort sampled during active COVID-19.

This clone showed up just once. The chain links TRBV5-1 to TRBJ1-5; a weak D match, TRBD1 (5 bases). Germline V gene lookup returns CDR1 SGHRS and CDR2 YFSETQ. The CDR3 covers 14 residues. With 7 bases removed from V and 0 bases from J, the gap between germline ends came to 11 bases. The CDR3 DNA reads TGCGCCAGCTCCCAGGACATTAGCAATCAGCCCCAGCATTTT. Its translation: CASSQDISNQPQHF.

The chain uses TRBV15 and TRBJ2-7; D unclear. The CDR3 is 13 amino acids. Germline V gives CDR1 LNHNV, CDR2 YYDKDF (reference sequence). The V end lost 0 bases, the J end lost 6 bases, and 9 bases lay between the germline ends. CDR3 sequence: CATSRDLGAEQYF. As DNA, the CDR3 is TGTGCCACCAGCAGAGATCTGGGCGCCGAGCAGTACTTC.

Remarks on this clone: The junction and the germline gene differ at one end; a read error may be behind it. The V and J genes are TRBV7-7 and TRBJ2-5; 12 nucleotides agree with TRBD2. Germline V gene data show CDR1 as SSHAT and CDR2 as FNYEAQ (reference sequence). This CDR3 has 16 residues. The CDR3 DNA reads as TGTGCTAGCAGACCGAGCCTAGCGGGGGGGCAAGAGACCCAGTACTTC. Translating gives CASRPSLAGGQETQYF.

The rearrangement joins TRBV2 to TRBJ1-5, with TRBD1 as a possible D gene (5 bases). The CDR3 consists of 19 residues. Deletions cut 1 base from V and 5 bases from J, with 24 bases between. Germline assignment: CDR1 SNHLY and CDR2 FYNNEI. CDR3 in amino acids: CASSEVLTRLRGTDQPQHF. CDR3 in DNA: TGTGCCAGCAGTGAAGTTCTCACCCGCCTACGGGGGACCGATCAGCCCCAGCATTTT.

This sequence joins TRBV5-1 and TRBJ2-3, with TRBD2 matching over 11 bases. CDR3 length: 16 residues. V shed 2 bases and J 2 bases; nucleotides not matched to a gene: 4. Germline V gene sequence: CDR1 SGHRS, CDR2 YFSETQ. CDR3 protein: CASSFRLAGTTDTQYF. The CDR3 nucleotides are TGCGCCAGCAGCTTTAGACTAGCGGGGACCACAGATACGCAGTATTTT.

The J gene is TRBJ2-1, the V gene TRBV7-9, with a possible D match to TRBD2 (5 bases). V lost 5 bases, J lost 5 bases, and 13 bases lay in between. The CDR3 is made up of 14 amino acids. Germline V gene lookup returns CDR1 SEHNR and CDR2 FQNEAQ (reference sequence). This CDR3 reads CASSPRTGNNEQFF. CDR3 nucleotides: TGTGCCAGCAGCCCGAGGACTGGAAACAATGAGCAGTTCTTC. The entire variable domain, with the rest obtained from reference TRBV7-9 and TRBJ2-1, is as follows: DTGVSQNPRHKITKRGQNVTFRCDPISEHNRLYWYRQTLGQGPEFLTYFQNEAQLEKSRLLSDRFSAERPKGSFSTLEIQRTEQGDSAMYLCASSPRTGNNEQFFGPGTRLTVL.

The chain couples TRBV11-2 to TRBJ1-2; TRBD1 matches 9 bases. V lost 11 bases, J lost 5 bases, and 9 bases stayed unmatched. This CDR3 spans 13 amino acids. The germline V gene has CDR1 SGHAT and CDR2 FQNNGV. CDR3 sequence reads: CAVARDRAYGYTF. The CDR3 nucleotides are TGTGCCGTAGCCCGGGACAGGGCTTATGGCTACACCTTC.

The V call is TRBV7-9, the J call TRBJ2-3; perhaps TRBD1 as D (6 bases). The CDR3 extends over 18 amino acids. Between the trimmed V and J ends, which lost 4 bases and 0 bases, there was a span of 20 bases. Per germline, CDR1 SEHNR and CDR2 FQNEAQ (reference sequence). The chain's CDR3 is CASSSDQGRWGSTDTQYF. The CDR3 DNA reads TGTGCCAGCAGCTCTGACCAGGGGCGATGGGGGAGCACAGATACGCAGTATTTT.

The chain links TRBV21-1 to TRBJ1-1; TRBD1 is the table's D call and was not checked against the DNA. TRBV21-1 is reported as a pseudogene. The CDR3 has 17 amino acids. The DNA for the CDR3 is TGTGCCAGCAGCAAAGCTTTGGGACAGGGGTTTGCCACTGAAGCTTTCTTT. Amino acid sequence: CASSKALGQGFATEAFF.

The V call is TRBV18, the J call TRBJ1-1; TRBD1 is a possible D gene (6 bases). This CDR3 is 17 amino acids long. Trimming pared 2 bases from V and 0 bases from J, leaving 16 bases between. Germline-derived CDR1 and CDR2 are KGHSH and LQKENI. The CDR3 spells CASSPATGGVLNTEAFF. The CDR3 bases are TGTGCCAGCTCACCAGCGACAGGTGGAGTACTGAACACTGAAGCTTTCTTT.

The chain carries TRBV7-2 and TRBJ2-1; the D gene is possibly TRBD2 (6 bases). V was cut by 5 bases and J by 10 bases, with 12 bases left in between. This CDR3 is built from 12 residues. The germline V gene has CDR1 SGHTA and CDR2 FQGNSA. CDR3 region: CASSAGGREQFF. The CDR3 coding sequence is TGTGCCAGCAGCGCCGGGGGAAGGGAGCAGTTCTTC.

The table lists this clone with a count of one. The rearrangement links TRBV11-2 to TRBJ1-2; 7 bases align to TRBD1. Germline V CDR1 and CDR2: SGHAT, FQNNGV. The CDR3 is 14 residues long. The trim removed 4 bases at V and 4 bases at J, leaving 6 bases unmatched. The CDR3 DNA is TGTGCCAGCAGCTCTAGGGGGCGTAGCTATGGCTACACCTTC. This encodes CASSSRGRSYGYTF.

Here the CDR3 reads CATSDLPGGFPTNTGELFF. The CDR3 DNA reads as TGTGCCACCAGTGATTTGCCTGGGGGGTTTCCCACGAACACCGGGGAGCTGTTTTTT. The rearrangement uses TRBV24-1 and TRBJ2-2; weak D call: TRBD2 (6 bases). Trimming stripped 0 bases from V and 0 bases from J, with 16 bases between. The length of the CDR3 is 19 residues. Germline V gene sequence: CDR1 KGHDR, CDR2 SFDVKD.

The chain joins TRBV5-4 to TRBJ2-1; 9 bases fit TRBD1. Germline values: CDR1 SGHNT, CDR2 YYREEE (reference sequence). This CDR3 comprises 18 residues. V trimming: 4 bases; J trimming: 1 base; junction bases outside the gene matches: 12. The CDR3 nucleotides read TGTGCCAGCAGCCCGAAGGCCGCCGGGACAGGGTCCTACAATGAGCAGTTCTTC. Residues: CASSPKAAGTGSYNEQFF.

The chain couples TRBV3-1 (or the pseudogene TRBV3-2) to TRBJ1-6; 9 nucleotides line up with TRBD1. The CDR3 runs 15 residues. Germline-derived CDR1 and CDR2 are LGHDT and YNNKEL (reference sequence). The V and J ends lost 5 bases and 7 bases, in that order; junction bases with no gene match: 6. CDR3 amino acids: CASSYGQGRNSPLHF. In nucleotides, the CDR3 is TGTGCCAGCAGCTACGGACAGGGGAGAAATTCACCCCTCCACTTT.